Included here is one T cell receptor (beta chain) sequence, with context. The target of this receptor is not known. Qualities for individual bases were not recorded, and no much larger clone is one base off. Deletion took 3 bases off V and 0 bases off J, with a span of 12 bases between the germline ends. The CDR3 has 16 amino acids, counting the end cysteine and phenylalanine. Here the CDR3 DNA is all that survives: 48 bases in frame from base 1. The germline V gene provides CDR1 MDHEN and CDR2 SYDVKM. Taken with the paper, the label for time point translates to: pretreatment peripheral blood. The cohort comprised around 31 patients with locally advanced or metastatic urothelial carcinoma treated at Memorial Sloan Kettering on a trial protocol. Peripheral blood mononuclear cells were collected pretreatment and during treatment, with between 1 and 8 total time points obtained per patient. The Qiagen DNeasy Blood extraction kit was used to purify genomic DNA from total PBMCs and from tumor samples. PBMCs were collected pretreatment and during treatment, and were isolated and stored as previously described.

This sample is drawn from a study of PD-L1 blockade in urothelial cancer (dated by TCRdb to between 2016 and 2019). Notes on the research overall: All patients started therapy in about 2014 and received atezolizumab 1,200 mg intravenously every 3 weeks. Blood samples were analyzed 3 weeks after the start of treatment (second dose) and 6 weeks after the start of treatment. Durable clinical benefit was achieved by nine patients but not by the remaining 20. Patients had an ECOG performance status of 0 or 1 and had received between 0 and 3 prior chemotherapy regimens. TCR sequencing covered pretreatment tumor samples and matched, serially collected peripheral blood taken before and after atezolizumab treatment. About 85% of the roughly 29 patients were identified as males with urothelial cancer of bladder origin, and a prior smoking history was reported by 18 of 29 patients. Some 30 patients had pretreatment blood TCR-seq, some 25 had at least one posttreatment blood collection, and some 25 had tumor TCR-seq. A median of roughly 140,000 T cells and 83,000 or so unique TCRs was obtained from blood samples, and a median clonality of roughly 0.082 was observed. In the same patients, pretreatment tumors underwent whole exome sequencing and RNA sequencing in addition to TCR sequencing. Progression-free survival longer than 6 months counted as durable clinical benefit, and TCR features were additionally tested against both progression-free and overall survival. The study was an exploratory multi-omic analysis of somatic, immune and clinical correlates of response to PD-L1 blockade with atezolizumab in urothelial cancer. Results the study describes overall, beyond this receptor: Improved progression-free and overall survival was associated with having pretreatment peripheral blood TCR clonality below the median. Patients with durable benefit showed greater expansion of tumor-associated TCR clones in peripheral blood 3 weeks after starting treatment (n ≈ 21, p = 0.022). Because of the small sample size (n ≈ 30) and the many exploratory analyses performed, the results are intended to be regarded as hypothesis-generating.

Each PCR received spiked-in synthetic TCR analog templates so that absolute template abundance could be estimated from read counts. The immunoSEQ assay used bias-controlled V and J gene primers to amplify TCRbeta CDR3 regions from genomic DNA. Sequencing of rearranged TCRbeta segments was done at approximately 20X coverage. Regarding the original processing steps: Sequencing errors were corrected by clustering and CDR3s were annotated against IMGT to assign V, D and J genes. Downstream analyses used only productive TCRbeta rearrangements, leaving out any out-of-frame or stop-codon sequences. Clonality was computed as one minus Shannon entropy normalized by the log of the number of unique productive sequences. Clones differing between time points or between blood and tumor were identified using Fisher's exact test with Benjamini-Hochberg correction, with an adjusted p below 0.01 applied as the threshold. TCRdb took this table from immuneACCESS and kept in-frame rearrangements with V and J called. Such tables lack part of the clones; where checked against another copy, unresolved V genes explain under half of the gap, and the rest is unexplained. V, J and clone size are taken as reported in that table, and D and trimming were inferred from the DNA itself. This sample comprises fewer than 40,000 clones, roughly nine tenths of them detected only once. Approximately 10% of the sample lies in the top ten.

Specimen: PBMCs, collected around atezolizumab (anti-PD-L1) treatment. This sequence was found in a woman aged 55-70 years with urothelial cancer. The rearrangement combines TRBV28 with TRBJ2-4, with no confident D gene call. The CDR3 in this case is CASSFTVTLAKNIQYF. The nucleotides read TGTGCCAGCAGTTTTACGGTTACTTTAGCCAAAAACATTCAGTACTTC. The CDR3, completed at both ends by the reference TRBV28 and TRBJ2-4 genes, gives the full variable domain DVKVTQSSRYLVKRTGEKVFLECVQDMDHENMFWYRQDPGLGLRLIYFSYDVKMKEKGDIPEGYSVSREKKERFSLILESASTNQTSMYLCASSFTVTLAKNIQYFGAGTRLSVL.